The T cell receptor beta chain described here comes from a study of cytomegalovirus exposure and HLA in healthy donors. CDR3 length equals 20 residues. The V gene end was trimmed by 3 bases and the J gene end by 2 bases; junction bases not matched to a gene: 17. CDR1 is MNHNS and CDR2 is SASEGT in the germline V gene. The study ran its PCR with 60 Vbeta and 13 Jbeta primers. Assay: immunoSEQ multiplex PCR; the TCRdb copy retains only in-frame clones and omits some. The data contain under 110,000 clones, about 70% of them singletons. The sequencing input was PBMCs. This sequence joins TRBV6-1 and TRBJ2-1; 9 bases are shared with TRBD1. The origin of this receptor is a boy aged 5 to 17 in good health and CMV-seronegative. CDR3 region: CASSDPLTTGGIFTYNEQFF. Here the CDR3 DNA reads TGTGCCAGCAGTGACCCCCTTACGACAGGGGGAATCTTCACCTACAATGAGCAGTTCTTC.